The source of this T cell receptor beta chain is a study of T cells in Graves' hyperthyroidism and ophthalmopathy. Study details: Blood from the periphery was taken at initial diagnosis, before any treatment. Study-level findings and limits: Most thyroid clonotypes expanded above 0.001 appeared in blood too.

Germline CDR1 MNHEY, CDR2 SVGAGI. The V and J ends lost 0 bases and 0 bases respectively, with 14 bases between them. CDR3 length: 17 residues. Template material for amplifying TCR beta CDR3 regions consisted of RNA transcripts. First-round RT-PCR with HTBI primers amplified the TCR CDR3 region. Each CDR3 protein is one row after TCRdb ran MiXCR on the multiplex PCR reads. The sample consists of roughly 280,000 distinct CDR3 sequences, 22% of them appearing once. Diagnostic decisions used clinical symptoms, serum thyroxine and TRAb, thyroid ultrasound and orbital computed tomography. About this clonotype: The antigen is unknown.

This chain joins TRBV6-5 and TRBJ1-1; perhaps TRBD1 as D (6 bases). Sample: blood. The receptor was derived from a man aged 25-45 years with Graves' ophthalmopathy. The CDR3 nucleotides read TGTGCCAGCAGTTACTCGAGCCCCGGACAGATGAACACTGAAGCTTTCTTT. Protein: CASSYSSPGQMNTEAFF.